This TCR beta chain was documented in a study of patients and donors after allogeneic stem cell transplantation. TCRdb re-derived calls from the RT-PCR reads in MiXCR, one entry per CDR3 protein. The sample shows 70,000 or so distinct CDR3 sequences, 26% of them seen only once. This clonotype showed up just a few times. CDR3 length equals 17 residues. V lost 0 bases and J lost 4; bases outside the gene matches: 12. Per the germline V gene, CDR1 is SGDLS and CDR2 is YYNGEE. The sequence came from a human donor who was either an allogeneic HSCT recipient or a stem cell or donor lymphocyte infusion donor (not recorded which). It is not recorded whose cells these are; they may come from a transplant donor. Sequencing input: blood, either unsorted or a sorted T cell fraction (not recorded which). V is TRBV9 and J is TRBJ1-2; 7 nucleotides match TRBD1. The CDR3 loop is CASSVAGSGQALYGYTF. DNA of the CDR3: TGTGCCAGCAGCGTAGCCGGAAGTGGACAGGCCCTCTATGGCTACACCTTC.